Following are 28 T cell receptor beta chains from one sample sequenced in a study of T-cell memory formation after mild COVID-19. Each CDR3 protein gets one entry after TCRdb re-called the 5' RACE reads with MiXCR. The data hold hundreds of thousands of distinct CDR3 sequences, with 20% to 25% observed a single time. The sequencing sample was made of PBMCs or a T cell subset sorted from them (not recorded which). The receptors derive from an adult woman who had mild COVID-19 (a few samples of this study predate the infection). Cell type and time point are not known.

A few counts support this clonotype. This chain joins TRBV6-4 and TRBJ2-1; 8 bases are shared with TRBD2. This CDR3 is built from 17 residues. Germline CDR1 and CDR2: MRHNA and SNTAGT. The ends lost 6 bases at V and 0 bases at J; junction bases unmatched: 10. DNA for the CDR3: TGTGCCAGCAGCCTGTCGGGACTAGGGTACTCCTACAATGAGCAGTTCTTC. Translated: CASSLSGLGYSYNEQFF.

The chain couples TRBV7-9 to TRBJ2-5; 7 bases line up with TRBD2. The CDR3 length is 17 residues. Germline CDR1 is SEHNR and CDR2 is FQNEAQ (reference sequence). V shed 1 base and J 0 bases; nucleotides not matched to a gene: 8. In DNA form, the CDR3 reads TGTGCCAGCAGCTTAGGGGCTAGCGGAACAAACCAAGAGACCCAGTACTTC. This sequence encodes CASSLGASGTNQETQYF.

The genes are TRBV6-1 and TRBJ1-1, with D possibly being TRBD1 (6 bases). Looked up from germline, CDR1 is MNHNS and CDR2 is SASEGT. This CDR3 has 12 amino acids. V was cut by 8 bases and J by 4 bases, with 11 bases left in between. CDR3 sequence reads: CASSTGLTEAFF. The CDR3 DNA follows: TGTGCCAGCTCGACAGGACTCACTGAAGCTTTCTTT.

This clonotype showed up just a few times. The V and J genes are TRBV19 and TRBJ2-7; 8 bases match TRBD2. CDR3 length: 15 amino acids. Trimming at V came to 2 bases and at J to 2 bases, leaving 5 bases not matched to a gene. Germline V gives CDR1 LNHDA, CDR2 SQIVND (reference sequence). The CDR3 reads CASSIKRGLAYEQYF. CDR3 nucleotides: TGTGCCAGTAGTATAAAGAGGGGACTAGCCTACGAGCAGTACTTC.

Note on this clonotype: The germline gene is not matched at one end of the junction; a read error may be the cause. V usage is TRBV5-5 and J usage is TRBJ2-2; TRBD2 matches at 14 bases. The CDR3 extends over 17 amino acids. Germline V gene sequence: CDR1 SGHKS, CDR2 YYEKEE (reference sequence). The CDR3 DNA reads TGTGCCAGCAGCTTGTGGACTAGCGGGAGGCCCACCGGGGAGCAGTTTTTT. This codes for CASSLWTSGRPTGEQFF.

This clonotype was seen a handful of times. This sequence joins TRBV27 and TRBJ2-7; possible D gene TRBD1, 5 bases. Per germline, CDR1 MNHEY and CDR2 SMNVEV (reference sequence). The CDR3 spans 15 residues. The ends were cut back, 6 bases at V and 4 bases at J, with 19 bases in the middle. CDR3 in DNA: TGTGCCAGCAGCCCGAATGAGTGGGGCGGATACGAGCAGTACTTC. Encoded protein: CASSPNEWGGYEQYF.

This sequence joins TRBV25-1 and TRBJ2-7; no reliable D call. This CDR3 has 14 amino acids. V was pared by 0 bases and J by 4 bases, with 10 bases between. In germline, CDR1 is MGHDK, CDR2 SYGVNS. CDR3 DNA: TGTGCCAGCAGTGAATATATTTTGGGATACGAGCAGTACTTC. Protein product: CASSEYILGYEQYF.

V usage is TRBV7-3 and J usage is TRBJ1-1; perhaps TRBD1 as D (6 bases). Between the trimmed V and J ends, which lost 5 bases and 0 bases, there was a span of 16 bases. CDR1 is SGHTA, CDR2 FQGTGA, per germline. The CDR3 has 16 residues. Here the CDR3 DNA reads TGTGCCAGCAGCGCCCAAGTGGGGGGCTTGAACACTGAAGCTTTCTTT. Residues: CASSAQVGGLNTEAFF.

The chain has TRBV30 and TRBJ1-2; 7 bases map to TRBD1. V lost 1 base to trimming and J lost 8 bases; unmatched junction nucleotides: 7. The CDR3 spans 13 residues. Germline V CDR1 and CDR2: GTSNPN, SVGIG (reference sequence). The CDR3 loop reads CAWSGGGAEGYTF. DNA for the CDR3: TGTGCCTGGAGTGGAGGGGGCGCAGAGGGCTACACCTTC.

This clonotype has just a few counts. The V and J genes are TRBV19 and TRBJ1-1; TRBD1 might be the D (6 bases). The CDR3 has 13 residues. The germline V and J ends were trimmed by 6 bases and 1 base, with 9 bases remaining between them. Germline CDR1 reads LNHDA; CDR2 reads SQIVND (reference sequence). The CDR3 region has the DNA TGTGCCAGTAGGGACAGTGAGAACACTGAAGCTTTCTTT. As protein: CASRDSENTEAFF.

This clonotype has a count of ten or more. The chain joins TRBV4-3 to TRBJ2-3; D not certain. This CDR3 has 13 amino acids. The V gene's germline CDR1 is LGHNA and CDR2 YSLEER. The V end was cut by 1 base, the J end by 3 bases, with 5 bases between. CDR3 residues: CASSQAGTDTQYF. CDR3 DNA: TGCGCCAGCAGCCAAGCCGGGACAGATACGCAGTATTTT.

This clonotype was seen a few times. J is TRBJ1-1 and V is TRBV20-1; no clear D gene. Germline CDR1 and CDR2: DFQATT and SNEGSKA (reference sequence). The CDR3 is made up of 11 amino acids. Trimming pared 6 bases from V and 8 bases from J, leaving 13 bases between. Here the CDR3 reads CSAALGLEAFF. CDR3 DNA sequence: TGCAGTGCGGCGCTGGGTTTAGAAGCTTTCTTT.

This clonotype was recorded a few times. CDR3 DNA sequence: TGCAGCGTTGATGTCCCGGGACAGGGAAGGGAGACCCAGTACTTC. It encodes CSVDVPGQGRETQYF. The chain joins TRBV29-1 to TRBJ2-5; 9 bases fit TRBD1. Germline V lookup: CDR1 SQVTM, CDR2 ANQGSEA. The CDR3 is made up of 15 amino acids. V lost 3 bases, J lost 5 bases, and 10 bases stayed unmatched. Using reference TRBV29-1 and TRBJ2-5 for the parts outside the CDR3, the full variable domain is SAVISQKPSRDICQRGTSLTIQCQVDSQVTMMFWYRQQPGQSLTLIATANQGSEATYESGFVIDKFPISRPNLTFSTLTVSNMSPEDSSIYLCSVDVPGQGRETQYFGPGTRLLVL.

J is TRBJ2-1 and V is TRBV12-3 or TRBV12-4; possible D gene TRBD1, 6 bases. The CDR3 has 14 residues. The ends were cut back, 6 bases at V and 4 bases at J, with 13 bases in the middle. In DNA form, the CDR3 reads TGTGCCAGCAGCCTGGGGGCCGCATACAATGAGCAGTTCTTC. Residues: CASSLGAAYNEQFF.

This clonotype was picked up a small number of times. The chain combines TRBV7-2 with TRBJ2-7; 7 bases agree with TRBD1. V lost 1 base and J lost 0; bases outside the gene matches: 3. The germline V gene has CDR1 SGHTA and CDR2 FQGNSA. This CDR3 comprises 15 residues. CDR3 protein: CASSLDRGPSYEQYF. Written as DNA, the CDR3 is TGTGCCAGCAGCTTAGACAGGGGACCCTCCTACGAGCAGTACTTC.

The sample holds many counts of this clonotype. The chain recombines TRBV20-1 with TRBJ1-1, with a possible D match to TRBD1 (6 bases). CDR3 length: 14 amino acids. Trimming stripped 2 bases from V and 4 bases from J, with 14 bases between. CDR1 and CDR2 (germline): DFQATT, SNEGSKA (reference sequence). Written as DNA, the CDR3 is TGCAGTGCTAGAATGGGACACCTCCTCACTGAAGCTTTCTTT. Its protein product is CSARMGHLLTEAFF.

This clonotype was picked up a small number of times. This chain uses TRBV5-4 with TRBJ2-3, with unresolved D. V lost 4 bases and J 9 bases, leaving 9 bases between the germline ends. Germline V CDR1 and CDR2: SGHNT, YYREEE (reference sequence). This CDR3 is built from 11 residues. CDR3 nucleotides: TGTGCCAGCAGCATGGGCTCGACGCAGTATTTT. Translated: CASSMGSTQYF.

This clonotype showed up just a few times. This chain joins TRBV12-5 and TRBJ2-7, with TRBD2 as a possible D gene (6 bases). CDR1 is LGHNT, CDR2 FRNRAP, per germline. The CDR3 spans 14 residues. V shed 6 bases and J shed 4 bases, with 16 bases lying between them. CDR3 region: CASGKEAGPYEQYF. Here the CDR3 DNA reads TGTGCTAGTGGAAAGGAAGCGGGCCCTTACGAGCAGTACTTC.

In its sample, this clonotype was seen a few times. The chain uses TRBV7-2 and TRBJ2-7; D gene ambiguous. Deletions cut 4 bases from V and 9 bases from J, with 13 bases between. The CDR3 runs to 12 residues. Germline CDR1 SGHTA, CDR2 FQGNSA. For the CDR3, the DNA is TGTGCCAGCAGCTACCAGACCCCGTGGCAGTACTTC. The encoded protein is CASSYQTPWQYF.

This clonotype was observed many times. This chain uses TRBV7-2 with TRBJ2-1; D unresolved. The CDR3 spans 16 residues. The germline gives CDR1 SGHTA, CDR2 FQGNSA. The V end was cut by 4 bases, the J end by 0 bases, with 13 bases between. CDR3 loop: CASSSYSAVSYNEQFF. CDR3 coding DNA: TGTGCCAGCAGCTCTTACAGTGCAGTCTCCTACAATGAGCAGTTCTTC.

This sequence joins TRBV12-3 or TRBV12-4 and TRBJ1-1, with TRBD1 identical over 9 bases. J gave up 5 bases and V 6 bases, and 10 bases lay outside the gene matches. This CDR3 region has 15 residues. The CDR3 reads CASSKQGAPWTEAFF. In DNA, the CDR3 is TGTGCCAGCAGCAAACAGGGGGCCCCGTGGACTGAAGCTTTCTTT.

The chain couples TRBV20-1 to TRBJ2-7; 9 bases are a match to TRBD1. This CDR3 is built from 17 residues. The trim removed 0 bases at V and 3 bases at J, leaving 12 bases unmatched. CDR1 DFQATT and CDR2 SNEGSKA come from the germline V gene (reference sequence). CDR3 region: CSARDTSIRTGDYEQYF. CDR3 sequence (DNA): TGCAGTGCTAGAGATACCTCGATTCGGACAGGGGACTACGAGCAGTACTTC.

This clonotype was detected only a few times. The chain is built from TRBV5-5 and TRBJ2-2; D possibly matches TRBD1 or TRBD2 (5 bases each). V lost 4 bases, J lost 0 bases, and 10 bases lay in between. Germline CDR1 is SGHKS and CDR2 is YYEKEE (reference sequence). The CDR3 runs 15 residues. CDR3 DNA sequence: TGTGCCAGCAGCGGGACCGGGACGAACACCGGGGAGCTGTTTTTT. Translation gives CASSGTGTNTGELFF. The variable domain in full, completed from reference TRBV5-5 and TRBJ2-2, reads DAGVTQSPTHLIKTRGQQVTLRCSPISGHKSVSWYQQVLGQGPQFIFQYYEKEERGRGNFPDRFSARQFPNYSSELNVNALLLGDSALYLCASSGTGTNTGELFFGEGSRLTVL.

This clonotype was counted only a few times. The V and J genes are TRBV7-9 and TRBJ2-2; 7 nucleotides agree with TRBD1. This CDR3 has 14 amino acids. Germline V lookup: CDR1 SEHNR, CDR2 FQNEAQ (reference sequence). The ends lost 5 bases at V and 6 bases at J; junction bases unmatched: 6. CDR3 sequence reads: CASSEDRIAGELFF. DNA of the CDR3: TGTGCCAGCAGCGAGGACAGGATAGCCGGGGAGCTGTTTTTT. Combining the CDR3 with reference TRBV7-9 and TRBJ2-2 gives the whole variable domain DTGVSQNPRHKITKRGQNVTFRCDPISEHNRLYWYRQTLGQGPEFLTYFQNEAQLEKSRLLSDRFSAERPKGSFSTLEIQRTEQGDSAMYLCASSEDRIAGELFFGEGSRLTVL.

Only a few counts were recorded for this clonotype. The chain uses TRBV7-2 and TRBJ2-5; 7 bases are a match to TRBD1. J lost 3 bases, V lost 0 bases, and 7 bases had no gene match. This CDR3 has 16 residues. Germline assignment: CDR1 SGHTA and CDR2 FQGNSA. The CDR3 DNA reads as TGTGCCAGCAGCTTAGCTTCCGGGACAGTAAAAGAGACCCAGTACTTC. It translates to CASSLASGTVKETQYF.

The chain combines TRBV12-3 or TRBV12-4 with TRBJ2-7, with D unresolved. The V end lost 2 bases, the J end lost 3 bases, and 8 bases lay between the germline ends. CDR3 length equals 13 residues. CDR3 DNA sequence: TGTGCCAGCAGTTTAACGAGACACTACGAGCAGTACTTC. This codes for CASSLTRHYEQYF.

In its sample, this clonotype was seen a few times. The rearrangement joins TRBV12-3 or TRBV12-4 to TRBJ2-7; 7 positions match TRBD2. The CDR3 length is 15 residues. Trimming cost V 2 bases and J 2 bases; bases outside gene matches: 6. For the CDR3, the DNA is TGTGCCAGCAGTTTACGGGGCGGGGGTGCCTACGAGCAGTACTTC. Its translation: CASSLRGGGAYEQYF.

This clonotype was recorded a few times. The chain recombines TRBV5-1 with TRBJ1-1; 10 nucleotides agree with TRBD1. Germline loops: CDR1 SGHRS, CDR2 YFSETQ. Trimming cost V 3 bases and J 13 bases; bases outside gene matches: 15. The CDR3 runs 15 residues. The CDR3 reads CASSSRQGAPPRVFF. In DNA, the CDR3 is TGCGCCAGCAGCTCCCGACAGGGGGCCCCTCCTCGGGTTTTCTTT.